Shown below are 14 T cell receptor beta chains from a single sample sequenced in a study of T cells in Graves' hyperthyroidism and ophthalmopathy. Template material for amplifying TCR beta CDR3 regions consisted of RNA transcripts. Carried out on the TCR CDR3, a first-round RT-PCR used the HTBI primer set. TCRdb processed the multiplex PCR reads anew with MiXCR; each CDR3 protein has one entry. Found here are hundreds of thousands of distinct CDR3 sequences, 15% to 20% of them singletons; the top ten hold under 3.5%. Sequencing used blood. These receptors all come from a woman aged 35 to 49 with Graves' ophthalmopathy.

This clonotype appeared many times. The gene calls are TRBV3-1 and TRBJ2-3; 7 bases are shared with TRBD1. There are 13 residues in the CDR3. Per the germline V gene, CDR1 is LGHDT and CDR2 is YNNKEL (reference sequence). J was trimmed by 4 bases and V by 8 bases; bases with no gene match: 6. CDR3 in DNA: TGTGCCAGCGGACATCAGGGGGCAGATACGCAGTATTTT. Translation: CASGHQGADTQYF.

This clonotype was picked up many times. The chain is built from TRBV11-2 and TRBJ2-3, with D possibly matching TRBD1 (5 bases). Germline CDR1 and CDR2: SGHAT and FQNNGV. The length of the CDR3 is 14 residues. With 0 bases removed from V and 6 bases from J, the gap between germline ends came to 10 bases. CDR3 nucleotides: TGTGCCAGCAGCTTAGATAGAAGGGGTGATACGCAGTATTTT. It is translated as CASSLDRRGDTQYF.

This clonotype occurred many times. In DNA, the CDR3 is TGTGCTAGTGCCAAGCACGGGGGTTACAATGAGCAGTTCTTC. It translates to CASAKHGGYNEQFF. The chain has TRBV12-5 and TRBJ2-1, with a tentative D call TRBD2 (6 bases). Germline loops: CDR1 LGHNT, CDR2 FRNRAP. Trimming removed 7 bases from V and 4 bases from J, with 14 bases in between. This CDR3 spans 14 amino acids.

Here the CDR3 reads CASREADTQYF. The DNA of the CDR3 is TGCGCCAGCAGGGAAGCAGATACGCAGTATTTT. The chain employs TRBV5-1 and TRBJ2-3; D not certain. The length of the CDR3 is 11 residues. The V gene lost 5 bases and the J gene lost 4 bases, with 5 bases spanning the gap. Germline CDR1 is SGHRS and CDR2 is YFSETQ.

This clonotype was observed at least ten times. The chain recombines TRBV11-2 with TRBJ2-1; 9 bases line up with TRBD1. The CDR3 is made up of 16 amino acids. Germline CDR1 SGHAT, CDR2 FQNNGV. V shed 6 bases, J shed 0 bases, and the junction held 6 bases outside the gene matches. This CDR3 reads CASRRPGQGSYNEQFF. For the CDR3, the DNA is TGTGCCAGCAGGAGACCGGGACAGGGCTCCTACAATGAGCAGTTCTTC. The complete variable domain, with remaining parts taken from reference TRBV11-2 and TRBJ2-1, reads EAGVAQSPRYKIIEKRQSVAFWCNPISGHATLYWYQQILGQGPKLLIQFQNNGVVDDSQLPKDRFSAERLKGVDSTLKIQPAKLEDSAVYLCASRRPGQGSYNEQFFGPGTRLTVL.

A few counts support this clonotype. The CDR3, as DNA: TGCAGCGTTGAAATGGACGGCTACGAGCAGTACTTC. Protein: CSVEMDGYEQYF. The chain uses TRBV29-1 and TRBJ2-7; D is unresolved. The CDR3 totals 12 residues. Looked up from germline, CDR1 is SQVTM and CDR2 is ANQGSEA. Deletions cut 2 bases from V and 3 bases from J, with 8 bases between.

There are many counts of this clonotype. The chain recombines TRBV28 with TRBJ2-5; 8 bases fit TRBD1. With 8 bases clipped from V and 2 bases from J, the junction kept 1 base outside the gene matches. Germline V gives CDR1 MDHEN, CDR2 SYDVKM. The CDR3 sequence is 12 residues long. The CDR3 reads CASGQGQETQYF. The CDR3 region has the DNA TGTGCCAGCGGACAGGGACAAGAGACCCAGTACTTC.

This clonotype was observed a handful of times. The chain is built from TRBV4-2 and TRBJ2-7; weak D call: TRBD2 (6 bases). This CDR3 contains 17 residues. CDR1 LGHNA and CDR2 YNFKEQ come from the germline V gene. V was pared by 0 bases and J by 4 bases, with 19 bases between. In DNA form, the CDR3 reads TGTGCCAGCAGCCAAGATCCCGGGAGTAGTTTCCTGTACGAGCAGTACTTC. Its protein is CASSQDPGSSFLYEQYF.

This clonotype has just a few counts. The chain recombines TRBV20-1 with TRBJ2-7, with D perhaps matching TRBD2 (7 bases). V was pared by 1 base and J by 2 bases, with 15 bases between. The germline gives CDR1 DFQATT, CDR2 SNEGSKA (reference sequence). The CDR3 length is 15 residues. The CDR3 sequence is CSARGGGGLAYEQYF. CDR3 nucleotide sequence: TGCAGTGCTAGAGGAGGGGGGGGCCTCGCCTACGAGCAGTACTTC.

This clonotype has ten or more counts. The chain has TRBV30 and TRBJ1-1; D possibly corresponds to TRBD1 (5 bases). The CDR3 is 15 residues long. Germline V CDR1 and CDR2: GTSNPN, SVGIG (reference sequence). Trimming took 1 base from V and 6 from J, leaving 18 bases between them. The CDR3 protein is CAWSAPRDGPSEAFF. The CDR3 DNA reads TGTGCCTGGAGTGCCCCCCGGGACGGACCCTCTGAAGCTTTCTTT.

This clonotype was recorded a few times. The rearrangement joins TRBV29-1 to TRBJ2-7; D is unresolved. Trimming removed 4 bases from V and 0 bases from J, with 16 bases in between. Germline CDR1 is SQVTM and CDR2 is ANQGSEA. The CDR3 is made up of 15 amino acids. The CDR3 protein is CSVVAVGLSSYEQYF. The CDR3 coding sequence is TGCAGCGTTGTGGCGGTCGGATTAAGCTCCTACGAGCAGTACTTC.

The J gene is TRBJ1-4, the V gene TRBV6-2 or TRBV6-3, with 7 positions matching TRBD1. V trimming: 5 bases; J trimming: 10 bases; junction bases outside the gene matches: 4. The germline V gene has CDR1 MNHEY and CDR2 SVGEGT. This CDR3 spans 12 amino acids. CDR3 amino acids: CASSRDSGKLFF. The CDR3 coding sequence is TGTGCCAGCAGTCGGGACAGCGGAAAACTGTTTTTT.

The rearrangement links TRBV24-1 to TRBJ1-2; 7 bases agree with TRBD1. CDR3 length: 16 residues. The V segment lost 5 bases and the J segment 0 bases; nucleotides outside the gene matches: 8. Looked up from germline, CDR1 is KGHDR and CDR2 is SFDVKD. As DNA, the CDR3 is TGTGCCACCAGTGCCGCTCCCGGGACAGCTAACTATGGCTACACCTTC. Its protein is CATSAAPGTANYGYTF.

The J gene is TRBJ2-5, the V gene TRBV27; tentatively, D is TRBD2 (5 bases). The CDR3 is 14 residues long. With 5 bases removed from V and 7 bases from J, the gap between germline ends came to 17 bases. In germline, CDR1 is MNHEY, CDR2 SMNVEV (reference sequence). CDR3 residues: CASSPRADGGTQYF. DNA of the CDR3: TGTGCCAGCAGTCCTAGGGCTGATGGAGGGACCCAGTACTTC.